Below, 14 T cell receptor beta chains from the same sample are listed, as sequenced in a study of T cell responses to AZD1222 COVID-19 vaccine. Method: immunoSEQ multiplex PCR; TCRdb's copy keeps in-frame clones and lacks some. Here the sample spans 120,000 or so clones, about 92% being singletons. The source material was peripheral blood, sampled on day 0 of AZD1222 vaccination. Receptors were obtained from an adult in good health.

The chain recombines TRBV6-6 with TRBJ1-1; D ambiguous. CDR3 length: 15 residues. In germline, CDR1 is MNHNY, CDR2 SVGAGI (reference sequence). Trimming cost V 0 bases and J 1 base, with 9 bases left between them. For the CDR3, the DNA is TGTGCCAGCAGTTACTCGTCGGGGTCGAACACTGAAGCTTTCTTT. Amino acids: CASSYSSGSNTEAFF.

The chain combines TRBV4-3 with TRBJ1-2; D is unresolved. The CDR3 has 16 residues. V lost 1 base to trimming and J lost 1 base, with 13 bases between them. CDR1 and CDR2 (germline): LGHNA, YSLEER. In nucleotides, the CDR3 is TGCGCCAGCAGCCAAGGCGTCGCAGGTCGTAACTATGGCTACACCTTC. Protein: CASSQGVAGRNYGYTF.

This clone was counted a single time. The chain recombines TRBV29-1 with TRBJ1-1; D remains ambiguous. The CDR3 totals 14 residues. The V end lost 2 bases, the J end lost 1 base, and 11 bases lay between the germline ends. Germline V gene lookup returns CDR1 SQVTM and CDR2 ANQGSEA. CDR3 DNA: TGCAGCGTTGAACGGTTTTTGGGGAACACTGAAGCTTTCTTT. Translated: CSVERFLGNTEAFF.

The chain recombines TRBV29-1 with TRBJ1-2; 8 bases fit TRBD1. Germline assignment: CDR1 SQVTM and CDR2 ANQGSEA. Germline trimming cut 4 bases from V and 2 bases from J; bases unmatched to any gene: 9. The CDR3 contains 15 residues. DNA for the CDR3: TGCAGCGTTGCAGGGGGCTACCGCGGGAACTATGGCTACACCTTC. Residues: CSVAGGYRGNYGYTF.

The chain couples TRBV6-5 to TRBJ2-7, with a weak D call TRBD1 (5 bases). CDR3 length: 12 amino acids. Germline CDR1 reads MNHEY; CDR2 reads SVGAGI. V was cut by 8 bases and J by 0 bases, with 8 bases left in between. CDR3 amino acids: CASRGHSYEQYF. In nucleotides, the CDR3 is TGTGCCAGCCGAGGACACTCCTACGAGCAGTACTTC.

This sequence joins TRBV6-2 or TRBV6-3 and TRBJ2-2, with D uncertain. Germline V CDR1 and CDR2: MNHEY, SVGEGT. V was pared by 5 bases and J by 6 bases, with 7 bases between. The CDR3 length is 12 residues. The DNA of the CDR3 is TGTGCCAGCAGTACGGCACCCGGGGAGCTGTTTTTT. It encodes CASSTAPGELFF.

The rearrangement uses TRBV4-3 and TRBJ1-1; maybe TRBD1 (6 bases). The CDR3 consists of 17 residues. Germline values: CDR1 LGHNA, CDR2 YSLEER. The V gene lost 2 bases and the J gene lost 3 bases, with 19 bases spanning the gap. The CDR3 region is CASSQSHRVFGDTEAFF. CDR3 DNA sequence: TGCGCCAGCAGCCAAAGTCACAGGGTCTTCGGGGACACTGAAGCTTTCTTT.

The rearrangement uses TRBV18 and TRBJ2-3, with D tentatively TRBD1 (6 bases). The V gene's germline CDR1 is KGHSH and CDR2 LQKENI. The CDR3 has 14 amino acids. V was cut by 3 bases and J by 3 bases, with 10 bases left in between. The CDR3 region has the DNA TGTGCCAGCTCACCGAACAGGGCAACAGATACGCAGTATTTT. It specifies CASSPNRATDTQYF.

The V and J genes are TRBV7-2 and TRBJ1-3, with D hard to call. CDR1 SGHTA and CDR2 FQGNSA come from the germline V gene. The CDR3 runs to 13 residues. Trimming took 11 bases from V and 2 from J, leaving 13 bases between them. The CDR3 reads CAVGSGAGNTIYF. CDR3 bases: TGTGCCGTGGGGTCTGGGGCTGGAAACACCATATATTTT.

The chain recombines TRBV6-5 with TRBJ2-1, with 9 bases matching TRBD2. J was trimmed by 2 bases and V by 2 bases; bases with no gene match: 4. The germline V gene has CDR1 MNHEY and CDR2 SVGAGI. There are 16 residues in the CDR3. The CDR3 region is CASSYHGGRAYNEQFF. CDR3 DNA sequence: TGTGCCAGCAGTTACCACGGCGGGAGGGCCTACAATGAGCAGTTCTTC.

V gene TRBV2 combines with J gene TRBJ2-2; the D call may be TRBD1 or TRBD2 (7 bases each). The V end was cut by 3 bases, the J end by 5 bases, with 13 bases between. The CDR3 has 15 amino acids. CDR1 and CDR2 (germline): SNHLY, FYNNEI. The CDR3 protein is CASSDERDRTGELFF. The CDR3 coding sequence is TGTGCCAGCAGTGACGAGCGGGACAGAACCGGGGAGCTGTTTTTT.

The table lists this clone with many counts. The chain combines TRBV2 with TRBJ2-7; D is uncertain. The CDR3 loop spans 11 amino acids. Deletions cut 4 bases from V and 7 bases from J, with 8 bases between. CDR1 is SNHLY, CDR2 FYNNEI, per germline. CDR3 sequence: CASSVELEQYF. In DNA form, the CDR3 reads TGTGCCAGCAGTGTGGAGTTAGAGCAGTACTTC.

The rearrangement joins TRBV11-2 to TRBJ1-2; D gene unclear. V was trimmed by 3 bases and J by 3 bases, leaving 20 bases between them. Germline CDR1 SGHAT, CDR2 FQNNGV. The CDR3 has 17 amino acids. CDR3 nucleotides: TGTGCCAGCAGCTTGGTCCGGGATCCAAACCACTACTATGGCTACACCTTC. It is translated as CASSLVRDPNHYYGYTF.

This clone appeared once. An end of the junction differs from the germline gene, which may be a read error. CDR3 sequence reads: CASSLAGEDGYTF. In nucleotides, the CDR3 is TGTGCCAGCAGCCTAGCAGGGGAGGATGGCTACACCTTC. This rearrangement joins TRBV7-9 to TRBJ1-2; a possible D gene is TRBD1 (6 bases). CDR1 is SEHNR and CDR2 is FQNEAQ in the germline V gene (reference sequence). CDR3 length equals 13 residues.